This T cell receptor (beta chain) was sequenced during a study of response to subunit inactivated influenza vaccine. Study-level points and caveats: It was the authors' suggestion that each seasonal influenza vaccination recruits few new T cells.

TCRdb ran MiXCR on the RT-PCR reads and lists one entry per CDR3 protein. The sample includes about 650,000 distinct CDR3 sequences, 14% of them seen just once. Trimming pared 2 bases from V and 1 base from J, leaving 8 bases between. The germline gives CDR1 ENHRY, CDR2 SYGVKD. This CDR3 region has 14 residues. This clonotype showed up just a few times. Its antigen is undetermined. This receptor was identified in a man aged 45-65 years who received an inactivated influenza vaccine. The input for sequencing was PBMCs from blood, taken 14 to 15 days before vaccination. The genes are TRBV10-3 and TRBJ1-2, with D hard to call. Here the CDR3 reads CAISEPRFNYGYTF. CDR3 coding DNA: TGTGCCATCAGTGAGCCCAGGTTTAACTATGGCTACACCTTC.